The 6 T cell receptor beta chains below all came from one sample that was sequenced in a study of chemoradiotherapy in HPV16-positive cancers. Assay used: immunoSEQ multiplex PCR; TCRdb lists only in-frame clones, some missing. The table has some 17,000 clones, around 70% seen once. The sequencing used tumor tissue, collected from a patient who underwent chemoradiotherapy. These receptors came from a human donor with HPV-associated anogenital cancer.

Concerning this clone: At one of its ends the junction is not consistent with the germline gene, which may arise from a read error. This chain uses TRBV5-8 with TRBJ2-7; 7 bases are a match to TRBD2. The V gene's germline CDR1 is SGHTS and CDR2 YDEGEE. This CDR3 is built from 12 residues. The CDR3 region has the DNA TGTGCCAGCAGCTCCCGGACCGGGACGGGGGGTTTC. Translating it yields CASSSRTGTGGF.

The gene calls are TRBV19 and TRBJ1-1; the match to TRBD1 covers 11 bases. V was pared by 7 bases and J by 5 bases, with 9 bases of the junction left unmatched. In germline, CDR1 is LNHDA, CDR2 SQIVND (reference sequence). This CDR3 is built from 15 residues. CDR3 sequence reads: CASITPGTGGTEAFF. CDR3 DNA sequence: TGTGCCAGTATTACCCCCGGGACAGGGGGGACTGAAGCTTTCTTT.

V is TRBV11-3 and J is TRBJ1-2; no definite D call. The CDR3 runs 11 residues. In germline, CDR1 is SGHNT, CDR2 YENEEA. With 1 base removed from V and 8 bases from J, the gap between germline ends came to 5 bases. This CDR3 reads CASSLGPGYTF. DNA of the CDR3: TGTGCCAGCAGCTTAGGCCCGGGCTACACCTTC.

The chain employs TRBV30 and TRBJ1-3; the D is unclear. This CDR3 has 13 amino acids. From germline, CDR1 is GTSNPN and CDR2 SVGIG (reference sequence). V lost 0 bases to trimming and J lost 5 bases, with 8 bases between them. The CDR3 bases are TGTGCCTGGAGTGTAAATGGACGAAACACCATATATTTT. Amino acid sequence: CAWSVNGRNTIYF.

CDR3 bases: TGTGCCAGCGGAGGCACTGAAGCTTTCTTT. Its protein product is CASGGTEAFF. The chain recombines TRBV7-6 with TRBJ1-1, with D unclear. This CDR3 spans 10 amino acids. V was trimmed by 8 bases and J by 4 bases, leaving 5 bases between them. CDR1 SGHVS and CDR2 FNYEAQ come from the germline V gene.

A few counts support this clone. This sequence joins TRBV30 and TRBJ2-4; D remains ambiguous. V dropped 3 bases and J dropped 1 base, with 7 bases sitting between them. Germline loops: CDR1 GTSNPN, CDR2 SVGIG (reference sequence). The CDR3 loop spans 13 amino acids. For the CDR3, the DNA is TGTGCCTGGAGCGGTGCGGCCAAAAACATTCAGTACTTC. Protein product: CAWSGAAKNIQYF.